What follows describes a single T cell receptor (beta chain). The entry originates in a study of T cells after yellow fever vaccination. In the study overall: SMART-Seq v4 Ultra Low Input prepared the low-cell-number fractions.

Each CDR3 protein gets one entry after TCRdb re-called the 5' RACE reads with MiXCR. The table has some 350,000 distinct CDR3 sequences, 8.7% seen once; the top ten hold more than 15%. This CDR3 region has 17 residues. Germline V CDR1 and CDR2: SGHRS, YFSETQ. Between the trimmed V and J ends, which lost 4 bases and 3 bases, there was a span of 17 bases. The clonotype originates from a man aged 18-30 years who received the YFV17D yellow fever vaccine. The sample here was PBMCs, taken on the day of the first yellow fever vaccination. The chain uses TRBV5-1 and TRBJ2-6; tentative D call: TRBD1 (6 bases). DNA of the CDR3: TGCGCCAGCAGCCTCAATACAGGGCTATATGGGGCCAACGTCCTGACTTTC. This sequence encodes CASSLNTGLYGANVLTF.